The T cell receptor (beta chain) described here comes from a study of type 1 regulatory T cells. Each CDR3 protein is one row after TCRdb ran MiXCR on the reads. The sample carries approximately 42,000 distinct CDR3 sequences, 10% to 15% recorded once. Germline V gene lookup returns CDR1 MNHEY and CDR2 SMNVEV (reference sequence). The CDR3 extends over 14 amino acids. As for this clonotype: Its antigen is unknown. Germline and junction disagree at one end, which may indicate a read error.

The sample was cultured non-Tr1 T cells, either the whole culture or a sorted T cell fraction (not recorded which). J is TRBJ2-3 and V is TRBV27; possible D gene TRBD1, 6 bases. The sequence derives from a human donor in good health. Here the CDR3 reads CASSFSRGTDAQYF. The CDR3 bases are TGTGCCAGCAGTTTCTCCAGGGGCACAGATGCGCAGTATTTT.